Listed here are 12 T cell receptor beta chains from one sample, sequenced in a study of early T cells in non-severe SARS-CoV-2 infection (dated by TCRdb to the early 2020s). Library preparation employed 5' RACE. The run used a NextSeq 500. The public reads were quality trimmed at Q25 with fastp and then assembled into clones with MiXCR by TCRdb, keeping productive beta chains. Rows merge per CDR3 protein into single entries with the most common DNA and genes. The sample has 25,000 to 35,000 distinct CDR3 sequences on record, 6% to 7.5% of them singletons. The leading ten clones occupy 34% of the sample. Sequencing was performed on whole blood, taken at baseline. The origin of the receptors is an adult who was a healthcare worker with PCR-confirmed SARS-CoV-2 infection or an uninfected control (not recorded which).

This clonotype showed up just a few times. The chain uses TRBV5-1 and TRBJ1-2, with D possibly TRBD1 on 5 matching bases. CDR3 length: 15 residues. The germline V gene has CDR1 SGHRS and CDR2 YFSETQ. Trimming removed 4 bases at V and 4 bases at J, with 17 bases between. CDR3 amino acids: CASSADSPRGYGYTF. The CDR3 coding sequence is TGCGCCAGCAGCGCAGACAGCCCAAGGGGCTATGGCTACACCTTC. Full variable domain (rest looked up from reference TRBV5-1 and TRBJ1-2): KAGVTQTPRYLIKTRGQQVTLSCSPISGHRSVSWYQQTPGQGLQFLFEYFSETQRNKGNFPGRFSGRQFSNSRSEMNVSTLELGDSALYLCASSADSPRGYGYTFGSGTRLTVV.

This clonotype was found many times. The chain combines TRBV20-1 with TRBJ1-5, with unresolved D. From germline, CDR1 is DFQATT and CDR2 SNEGSKA (reference sequence). V was shortened by 3 bases and J by 2 bases, with 5 bases between the two germline ends. This CDR3 contains 12 residues. As DNA, the CDR3 is TGCAGTGCTAGTATGCGCAATCAGCCCCAGCATTTT. Its translation: CSASMRNQPQHF.

This clonotype was detected only a few times. This chain uses TRBV15 with TRBJ1-5, with unresolved D. Germline V gene data show CDR1 as LNHNV and CDR2 as YYDKDF (reference sequence). This CDR3 contains 15 residues. V gave up 4 bases and J gave up 5 bases, with 15 bases separating them. The CDR3 protein is CATSTITEAYQPQHF. In DNA, the CDR3 is TGTGCCACCAGCACCATTACAGAGGCCTATCAGCCCCAGCATTTT. Using reference TRBV15 and TRBJ1-5 for the parts outside the CDR3, the full variable domain is DAMVIQNPRYQVTQFGKPVTLSCSQTLNHNVMYWYQQKSSQAPKLLFHYYDKDFNNEADTPDNFQSRRPNTSFCFLDIRSPGLGDTAMYLCATSTITEAYQPQHFGDGTRLSIL.

This clonotype has ten or more counts. Written as DNA, the CDR3 is TGTGCCAGCAGTGTCTTTTCTCCCTCCTCAGCTTTCTTT. Amino acids: CASSVFSPSSAFF. The chain carries TRBV2 and TRBJ1-1; D gene uncertain. The V end lost 4 bases, the J end lost 10 bases, and 16 bases lay between the germline ends. Germline-derived CDR1 and CDR2 are SNHLY and FYNNEI. The CDR3 has 13 amino acids.

The sample holds many counts of this clonotype. This chain joins TRBV29-1 and TRBJ2-1, with D perhaps TRBD2 (7 bases). Per the germline V gene, CDR1 is SQVTM and CDR2 is ANQGSEA. This CDR3 spans 20 amino acids. V was trimmed by 4 bases and J by 0 bases, leaving 28 bases between them. The CDR3 bases are TGCAGCGTTGGAGGGGAGCGGGACACCCCGATCCAAAGCTCCTACAATGAGCAGTTCTTC. As protein: CSVGGERDTPIQSSYNEQFF.

The table lists this clonotype with many counts. The chain has TRBV12-3 or TRBV12-4 and TRBJ1-2; 7 nucleotides agree with TRBD1. The CDR3 runs to 14 residues. J was trimmed by 0 bases and V by 7 bases; bases with no gene match: 5. In nucleotides, the CDR3 is TGTGCCAGCACCAGGGACAGCCCTAACTATGGCTACACCTTC. Its protein product is CASTRDSPNYGYTF.

At least ten counts were recorded for this clonotype. V is TRBV28 and J is TRBJ2-7, with TRBD1 matching over 9 bases. Germline V lookup: CDR1 MDHEN, CDR2 SYDVKM. The CDR3 has 15 amino acids. Trimming at V came to 8 bases and at J to 4 bases, leaving 12 bases not matched to a gene. The CDR3 bases are TGTGCCAGCGGGGAAAACAGGGGGCGCCTTTACGAGCAGTACTTC. This gives the protein CASGENRGRLYEQYF.

This clonotype was observed many times. This chain connects TRBV4-1 to TRBJ2-7; 8 nucleotides align to TRBD1. Germline V CDR1 and CDR2: MGHRA, YSYEKL. The CDR3 runs to 15 residues. V lost 2 bases to trimming and J lost 4 bases; unmatched junction nucleotides: 7. The CDR3 loop reads CASSQSQGAQYEQYF. CDR3 nucleotide sequence: TGCGCCAGCAGCCAAAGCCAGGGGGCGCAGTACGAGCAGTACTTC.

This clonotype was counted many times. This chain uses TRBV6-1 with TRBJ1-1, with D uncertain. Per germline, CDR1 MNHNS and CDR2 SASEGT. The CDR3 is made up of 15 amino acids. Trimming cost V 2 bases and J 4 bases, with 14 bases left between them. CDR3 DNA sequence: TGTGCCAGCAGTGAATACACAGACACGGGCACTGAAGCTTTCTTT. Translated: CASSEYTDTGTEAFF.

This clonotype came up many times. This chain joins TRBV9 and TRBJ2-7; maybe TRBD2 (6 bases). The germline CDR1 and CDR2 sequences are SGDLS and YYNGEE. Trimming pared 4 bases from V and 4 bases from J, leaving 18 bases between. The length of the CDR3 is 15 residues. CDR3 DNA: TGTGCCAGCAGCTCGAGCGGGTCGGGCTTTTACGAGCAGTACTTC. Its protein is CASSSSGSGFYEQYF. The full variable domain, completed using reference TRBV9 and TRBJ2-7, is DSGVTQTPKHLITATGQRVTLRCSPRSGDLSVYWYQQSLDQGLQFLIQYYNGEERAKGNILERFSAQQFPDLHSELNLSSLELGDSALYFCASSSSGSGFYEQYFGPGTRLTVT.

This clonotype was counted many times. The chain is built from TRBV5-1 and TRBJ2-3; no clear D. V shed 5 bases and J shed 0 bases, with 13 bases lying between them. The CDR3 is 15 residues long. Germline loops: CDR1 SGHRS, CDR2 YFSETQ. The CDR3 is CASRLLSSSTDTQYF. In nucleotides, the CDR3 is TGCGCCAGCAGACTTCTCAGTTCTAGCACAGATACGCAGTATTTT.

This clonotype was seen a handful of times. The chain uses TRBV4-1 and TRBJ2-3; no definite D call. The V end was cut by 1 base, the J end by 6 bases, with 14 bases between. The CDR3 is made up of 15 amino acids. Germline lookup yields CDR1 MGHRA and CDR2 YSYEKL. The CDR3 region has the DNA TGCGCCAGCAGCCAAGCGCACCTTCGAGCGGATACGCAGTATTTT. This codes for CASSQAHLRADTQYF.